This entry features one TCR beta chain sequence. Under the authors' procedure: Quantification of nucleated cells was approximated via reference gene primer amplification. The protocol was immunoSEQ multiplex PCR, while the TCRdb copy is restricted to in-frame clones and leaves out a portion. That table gives V, J and clone size, and the DNA gave D and trimming. The sample has 190,000 or so clones, more than 70% seen once. With 4 bases clipped from V and 5 bases from J, the junction kept 6 bases outside the gene matches. The CDR3 is 14 residues long. Germline values: CDR1 SGDLS, CDR2 YYNGEE. The source of the sample is a study of blood T cell repertoires in COVID-19. On the study more broadly: COVID-19 samples, acute and convalescent, were from the United States, Italy and Spain. Sample material is recorded as cDNA or gDNA derived from T cells, B-cell-depleted T cells, or PBMCs.

The sample comprised peripheral blood. The chain couples TRBV9 to TRBJ1-2; 9 bases align to TRBD1. This TCR came from a man between 45 and 60 years old with active or convalescent COVID-19. CDR3 bases: TGTGCCAGCAGCAAGACAGGGGGAGGGTATGGCTACACCTTC. Its translation: CASSKTGGGYGYTF.